Shown below are 21 T cell receptor beta chains from a single sample sequenced in a study of OX40 agonist ivuxolimab in advanced cancers. Repertoires were generated with immunoSEQ multiplex PCR, while TCRdb's copy carries only in-frame clones and drops some. This sample has 50,000 to 65,000 clones, with about nine tenths found just once. Sequencing used CD4+ or CD8+ T cells sorted from blood, obtained in a trial of the OX40 agonist ivuxolimab. The receptors were gathered from an adult with an advanced solid tumor such as melanoma, head and neck, liver or kidney cancer.

About this clone itself: One junction end does not reproduce the germline sequence, and a read error may be involved. V and J are TRBV2 and TRBJ2-7; tentative D call: TRBD1 (5 bases). The CDR3 loop spans 10 amino acids. Germline V lookup: CDR1 SNHLY, CDR2 FYNNEI. The CDR3 protein is CASRVGEQYF. The CDR3 bases are TGCGCCAGCAGGGTCGGCGAGCAGTACTTC.

The chain recombines TRBV4-3 with TRBJ1-3; D is unresolved. The CDR3 is 18 residues long. CDR1 and CDR2 (germline): LGHNA, YSLEER. V was cut by 0 bases and J by 0 bases, with 15 bases left in between. CDR3 in DNA: TGCGCCAGCAGCCAAGATGAACGGGGTCTAGCCTCTGGAAACACCATATATTTT. This sequence encodes CASSQDERGLASGNTIYF.

The chain links TRBV9 to TRBJ2-3; D is uncertain. The V end was cut by 4 bases, the J end by 3 bases, with 6 bases between. The CDR3 consists of 12 residues. Germline V gene lookup returns CDR1 SGDLS and CDR2 YYNGEE. The CDR3 spells CASSPQTDTQYF. The CDR3 bases are TGTGCCAGCAGCCCTCAAACAGATACGCAGTATTTT.

The V call is TRBV19, the J call TRBJ1-5; 8 nucleotides agree with TRBD1. Germline CDR1 is LNHDA and CDR2 is SQIVND (reference sequence). The CDR3 spans 14 residues. Trimming removed 5 bases from V and 6 bases from J; junction bases left unmatched: 6. The CDR3 nucleotides are TGTGCCAGTAGTGTCAGGGGGCCCGGTCAGCCCCAGCATTTT. It translates to CASSVRGPGQPQHF.

The chain is built from TRBV7-9 and TRBJ2-1, with a weak D call TRBD2 (5 bases). The germline V gene has CDR1 SEHNR and CDR2 FQNEAQ (reference sequence). The CDR3 consists of 11 residues. The DNA of the CDR3 is TGTGCAGCTGCCCTTGGGAGTGAGCAGTTCTTC. Residues: CAAALGSEQFF. The whole variable domain, remainder taken from reference TRBV7-9 and TRBJ2-1, is DTGVSQNPRHKITKRGQNVTFRCDPISEHNRLYWYRQTLGQGPEFLTYFQNEAQLEKSRLLSDRFSAERPKGSFSTLEIQRTEQGDSAMYLCAAALGSEQFFGPGTRLTVL.

The V call is TRBV28, the J call TRBJ1-2; possible D gene TRBD1, 6 bases. The CDR3 loop spans 16 amino acids. Trimming took 5 bases from V and 6 from J, leaving 22 bases between them. Germline-derived CDR1 and CDR2 are MDHEN and SYDVKM. The CDR3 DNA reads TGTGCCAGCAGTGCTCCTCCGGGACACCCGGCGGATGGCTACACCTTC. Amino acids: CASSAPPGHPADGYTF.

V usage is TRBV23-1 and J usage is TRBJ2-2; D possibly matches TRBD1 or TRBD2 (6 bases each). TRBV23-1 is given ORF status, its function remaining uncertain. V lost 4 bases and J lost 6, with 21 bases in between. This CDR3 region has 17 residues. The CDR3 DNA is TGCGCCAGCAGTCCCGGGGGCCCTCATCGATTGGCCGGGGAGCTGTTTTTT. It yields the protein CASSPGGPHRLAGELFF.

The chain has TRBV5-1 and TRBJ2-7; 13 bases agree with TRBD2. The CDR3 contains 14 residues. With V trimmed by 5 bases and J by 3 bases, 2 bases remained unmatched. Germline lookup yields CDR1 SGHRS and CDR2 YFSETQ. This CDR3 reads CASRLAGGIYEQYF. CDR3 bases: TGCGCCAGCAGACTAGCGGGAGGGATCTACGAGCAGTACTTC. The complete variable domain, with remaining parts taken from reference TRBV5-1 and TRBJ2-7, reads KAGVTQTPRYLIKTRGQQVTLSCSPISGHRSVSWYQQTPGQGLQFLFEYFSETQRNKGNFPGRFSGRQFSNSRSEMNVSTLELGDSALYLCASRLAGGIYEQYFGPGTRLTVT.

This clone was picked up one time. The V call is TRBV14, the J call TRBJ2-5; 9 nucleotides agree with TRBD1. Germline CDR1 reads SGHDN; CDR2 reads FVKESK. This CDR3 contains 20 residues. The trim removed 1 base at V and 5 bases at J, leaving 20 bases unmatched. Here the CDR3 DNA reads TGTGCCAGCAGCCAAGTTCGTGGGGGCGGGTACAGGGGGCAGCGGGAGACCCAGTACTTC. Translation: CASSQVRGGGYRGQRETQYF.

This chain connects TRBV7-2 to TRBJ2-7; a weak D match, TRBD2 (7 bases). CDR1 and CDR2 (germline): SGHTA, FQGNSA. This CDR3 is 13 amino acids long. Trimming took 6 bases from V and 4 from J, leaving 13 bases between them. In DNA form, the CDR3 reads TGTGCCAGCAGAGAGGGAGGGGGATACGAGCAGTACTTC. Protein sequence: CASREGGGYEQYF. The complete variable domain, with remaining parts taken from reference TRBV7-2 and TRBJ2-7, reads GAGVSQSPSNKVTEKGKDVELRCDPISGHTALYWYRQSLGQGLEFLIYFQGNSAPDKSGLPSDRFSAERTGGSVSTLTIQRTQQEDSAVYLCASREGGGYEQYFGPGTRLTVT.

The rearrangement uses TRBV19 and TRBJ2-5; the match to TRBD1 covers 7 bases. This CDR3 spans 13 amino acids. After removal of 9 bases from V and 1 base from J, the junction contained 5 bases not matched to a gene. Germline-derived CDR1 and CDR2 are LNHDA and SQIVND (reference sequence). The CDR3 protein is CASTRDSQETQYF. DNA for the CDR3: TGTGCCAGCACGAGGGACAGCCAAGAGACCCAGTACTTC. The full variable domain, with the rest looked up from reference TRBV19 and TRBJ2-5, is DGGITQSPKYLFRKEGQNVTLSCEQNLNHDAMYWYRQDPGQGLRLIYYSQIVNDFQKGDIAEGYSVSREKKESFPLTVTSAQKNPTAFYLCASTRDSQETQYFGPGTRLLVL.

There are a few counts of this clone. The chain combines TRBV7-2 with TRBJ2-7, with 9 bases matching TRBD2. Germline CDR1 is SGHTA and CDR2 is FQGNSA. The CDR3 has 15 amino acids. J was trimmed by 5 bases and V by 1 base; bases with no gene match: 6. CDR3 residues: CASSLGGGRADEQYF. The CDR3 DNA is TGTGCCAGCAGCTTAGGGGGCGGGAGGGCCGACGAGCAGTACTTC.

This clone was seen a single time. This chain uses TRBV27 with TRBJ1-1; TRBD1 aligns across 7 bases. CDR1 is MNHEY, CDR2 SMNVEV, per germline (reference sequence). The CDR3 is 16 amino acids. The V segment lost 4 bases and the J segment 1 base; nucleotides outside the gene matches: 9. Here the CDR3 DNA reads TGTGCCAGCAGTTCCCGGACAGGAGCAAAGAACACTGAAGCTTTCTTT. Translated, it gives CASSSRTGAKNTEAFF.

The V and J genes are TRBV14 and TRBJ2-3, with 7 positions matching TRBD2. J gave up 4 bases and V 2 bases, and 21 bases lay outside the gene matches. The CDR3 contains 20 residues. Per the germline V gene, CDR1 is SGHDN and CDR2 is FVKESK. The DNA for the CDR3 is TGTGCCAGCAGCCAAAGGAACGTCTGGCTTGGAGGGAGGGCCCCAGATACGCAGTATTTT. Residues: CASSQRNVWLGGRAPDTQYF.

This chain uses TRBV7-7 with TRBJ2-1; TRBD2 aligns across 9 bases. Trimming removed 1 base from V and 8 bases from J; junction bases left unmatched: 6. The germline CDR1 and CDR2 sequences are SSHAT and FNYEAQ (reference sequence). The CDR3 totals 15 residues. This chain's CDR3 is CASSLESSGNHEQFF. The CDR3 bases are TGTGCCAGCAGCTTAGAGTCTAGCGGGAACCATGAGCAGTTCTTC.

The chain couples TRBV6-1 to TRBJ1-1; 9 bases fit TRBD1. V lost 7 bases to trimming and J lost 0 bases; unmatched junction nucleotides: 6. Germline lookup yields CDR1 MNHNS and CDR2 SASEGT. The CDR3 totals 15 residues. CDR3 bases: TGTGCCAGCAATACGGGGACAGGGTTGAACACTGAAGCTTTCTTT. Translated: CASNTGTGLNTEAFF.

This clone was observed a single time. The chain recombines TRBV6-1 with TRBJ2-7, with D possibly called TRBD1 or TRBD2 (5 bases each). This CDR3 region has 11 residues. Germline lookup yields CDR1 MNHNS and CDR2 SASEGT. The V and J ends lost 10 bases and 5 bases respectively, with 12 bases between them. CDR3 sequence (DNA): TGTGCCACCCGGGGCCTGGACGAGCAGTACTTC. This encodes CATRGLDEQYF.

The chain links TRBV4-3 to TRBJ2-2; unclear D gene. This CDR3 has 17 residues. Trimming pared 0 bases from V and 1 base from J, leaving 12 bases between. Germline V gene lookup returns CDR1 LGHNA and CDR2 YSLEER. The CDR3 DNA is TGCGCCAGCAGCCAAGATGGCGCGCGCGGGAACACCGGGGAGCTGTTTTTT. Its protein product is CASSQDGARGNTGELFF.

The chain is built from TRBV7-2 and TRBJ1-5, with D unclear. This CDR3 comprises 14 residues. The germline V and J ends were trimmed by 5 bases and 4 bases, with 12 bases remaining between them. Germline V lookup: CDR1 SGHTA, CDR2 FQGNSA. The CDR3 is CASSPRASNQPQHF. CDR3 bases: TGTGCCAGCAGCCCCCGCGCCTCGAATCAGCCCCAGCATTTT.

This chain uses TRBV5-1 with TRBJ2-1; 8 positions match TRBD2. Trimming at V came to 0 bases and at J to 4 bases, leaving 12 bases not matched to a gene. This CDR3 is built from 18 residues. Germline V CDR1 and CDR2: SGHRS, YFSETQ. The CDR3 sequence: CASSLAPAGGPVYNEQFF. Written as DNA, the CDR3 is TGCGCCAGCAGCTTGGCCCCGGCGGGGGGTCCTGTATACAATGAGCAGTTCTTC. Full variable domain (outside the CDR3, taken from reference TRBV5-1 and TRBJ2-1): KAGVTQTPRYLIKTRGQQVTLSCSPISGHRSVSWYQQTPGQGLQFLFEYFSETQRNKGNFPGRFSGRQFSNSRSEMNVSTLELGDSALYLCASSLAPAGGPVYNEQFFGPGTRLTVL.

This sequence joins TRBV5-4 and TRBJ2-3, with TRBD1 matching over 7 bases. CDR1 and CDR2 (germline): SGHNT, YYREEE (reference sequence). The CDR3 is 15 residues long. V shed 0 bases and J 2 bases; nucleotides not matched to a gene: 3. The CDR3 spells CASSLAGTVTDTQYF. The CDR3 DNA is TGTGCCAGCAGCTTGGCCGGGACAGTCACAGATACGCAGTATTTT.